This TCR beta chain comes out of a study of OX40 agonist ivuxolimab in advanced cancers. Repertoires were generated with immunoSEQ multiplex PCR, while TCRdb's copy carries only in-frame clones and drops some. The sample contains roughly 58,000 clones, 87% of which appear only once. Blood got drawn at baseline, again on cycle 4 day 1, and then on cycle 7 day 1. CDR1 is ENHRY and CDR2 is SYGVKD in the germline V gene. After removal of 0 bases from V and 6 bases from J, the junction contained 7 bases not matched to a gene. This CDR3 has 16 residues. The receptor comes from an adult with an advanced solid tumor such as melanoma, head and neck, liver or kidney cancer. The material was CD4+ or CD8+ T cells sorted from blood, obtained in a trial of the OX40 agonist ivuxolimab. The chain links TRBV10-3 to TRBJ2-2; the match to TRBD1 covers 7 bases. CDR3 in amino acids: CAISESQGVMAGELFF. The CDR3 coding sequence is TGTGCCATCAGTGAGTCGCAGGGGGTTATGGCCGGGGAGCTGTTTTTT.